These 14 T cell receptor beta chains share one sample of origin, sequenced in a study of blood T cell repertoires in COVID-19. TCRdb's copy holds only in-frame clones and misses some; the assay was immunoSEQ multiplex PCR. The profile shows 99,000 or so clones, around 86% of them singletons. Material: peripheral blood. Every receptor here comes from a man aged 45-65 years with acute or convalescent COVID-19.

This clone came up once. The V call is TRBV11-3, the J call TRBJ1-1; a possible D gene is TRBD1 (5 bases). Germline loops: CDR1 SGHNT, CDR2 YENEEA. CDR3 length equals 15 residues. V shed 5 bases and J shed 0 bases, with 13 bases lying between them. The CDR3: CASSAGGSMNTEAFF. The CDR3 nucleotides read TGTGCCAGCAGCGCGGGGGGGTCCATGAACACTGAAGCTTTCTTT.

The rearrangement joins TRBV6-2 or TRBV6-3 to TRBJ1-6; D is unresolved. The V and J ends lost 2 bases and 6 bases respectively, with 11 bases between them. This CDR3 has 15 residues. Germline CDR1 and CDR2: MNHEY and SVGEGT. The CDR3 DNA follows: TGTGCCAGCAGTTACGGGCAGGCACGTAATTCACCCCTCCACTTT. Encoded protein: CASSYGQARNSPLHF.

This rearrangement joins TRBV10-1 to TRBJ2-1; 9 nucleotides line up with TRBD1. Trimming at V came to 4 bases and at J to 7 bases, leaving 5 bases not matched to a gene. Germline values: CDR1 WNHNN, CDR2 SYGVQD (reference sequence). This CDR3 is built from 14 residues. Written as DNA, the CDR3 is TGCGCCAGCAGTGCCCCGGGACAGGGAAATGAGCAGTTCTTC. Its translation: CASSAPGQGNEQFF.

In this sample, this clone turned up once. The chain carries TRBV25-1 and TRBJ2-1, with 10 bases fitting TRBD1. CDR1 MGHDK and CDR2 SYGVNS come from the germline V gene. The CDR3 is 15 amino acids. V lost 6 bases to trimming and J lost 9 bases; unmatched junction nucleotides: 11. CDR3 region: CASRQRQGALPEQFF. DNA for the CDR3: TGTGCCAGCAGACAAAGACAGGGGGCACTCCCTGAGCAGTTCTTC.

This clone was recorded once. CDR3 in DNA: TGTGCCAGCAGCTTTTTCAGCACCGGGGAGCTGTTTTTT. Translated: CASSFFSTGELFF. This chain connects TRBV7-8 to TRBJ2-2; D is undetermined. V gave up 3 bases and J gave up 4 bases, with 6 bases separating them. CDR1 and CDR2 from the germline V gene are SGHVS and FQNEAQ. CDR3 length: 13 residues.

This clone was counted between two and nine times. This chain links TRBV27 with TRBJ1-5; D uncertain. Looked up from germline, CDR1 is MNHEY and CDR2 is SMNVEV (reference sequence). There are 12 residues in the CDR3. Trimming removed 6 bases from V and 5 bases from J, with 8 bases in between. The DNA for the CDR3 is TGTGCCAGCAGATCGGGAGATCAGCCCCAGCATTTT. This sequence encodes CASRSGDQPQHF.

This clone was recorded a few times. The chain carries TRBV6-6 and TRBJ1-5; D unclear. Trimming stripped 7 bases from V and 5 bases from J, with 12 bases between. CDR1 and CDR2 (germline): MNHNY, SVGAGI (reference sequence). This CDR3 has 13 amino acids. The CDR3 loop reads CASTVSLHQPQHF. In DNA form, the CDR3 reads TGTGCCAGCACCGTTTCCCTCCATCAGCCCCAGCATTTT.

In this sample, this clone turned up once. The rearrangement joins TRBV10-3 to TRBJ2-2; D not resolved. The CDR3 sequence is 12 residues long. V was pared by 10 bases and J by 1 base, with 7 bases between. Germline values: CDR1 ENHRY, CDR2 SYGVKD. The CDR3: CATLGNTGELFF. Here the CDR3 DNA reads TGTGCCACCCTCGGGAACACCGGGGAGCTGTTTTTT.

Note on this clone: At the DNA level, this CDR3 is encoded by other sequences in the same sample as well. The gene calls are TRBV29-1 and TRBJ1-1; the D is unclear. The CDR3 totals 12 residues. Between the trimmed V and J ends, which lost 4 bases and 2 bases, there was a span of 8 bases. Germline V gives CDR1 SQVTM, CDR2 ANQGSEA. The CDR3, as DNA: TGCAGCGTTGTACGGGGAAACACTGAAGCTTTCTTT. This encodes CSVVRGNTEAFF.

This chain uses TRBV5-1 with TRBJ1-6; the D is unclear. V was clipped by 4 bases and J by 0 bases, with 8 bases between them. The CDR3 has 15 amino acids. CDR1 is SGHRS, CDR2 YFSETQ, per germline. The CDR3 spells CASSPSGSYNSPLHF. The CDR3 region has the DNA TGCGCCAGCAGCCCCTCGGGCTCCTATAATTCACCCCTCCACTTT.

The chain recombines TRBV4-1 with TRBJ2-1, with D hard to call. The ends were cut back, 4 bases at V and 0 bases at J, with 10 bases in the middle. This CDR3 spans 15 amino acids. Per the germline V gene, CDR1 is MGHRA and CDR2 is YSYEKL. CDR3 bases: TGCGCCAGCAGCCTCGAATTGAGCTCCTACAATGAGCAGTTCTTC. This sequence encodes CASSLELSSYNEQFF.

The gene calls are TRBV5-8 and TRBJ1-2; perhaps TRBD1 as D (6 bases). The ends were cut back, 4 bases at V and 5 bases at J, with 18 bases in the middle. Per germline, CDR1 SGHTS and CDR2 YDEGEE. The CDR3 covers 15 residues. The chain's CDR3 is CASSPRTVNSYGYTF. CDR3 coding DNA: TGTGCCAGCAGCCCCCGGACAGTTAACTCTTATGGCTACACCTTC.

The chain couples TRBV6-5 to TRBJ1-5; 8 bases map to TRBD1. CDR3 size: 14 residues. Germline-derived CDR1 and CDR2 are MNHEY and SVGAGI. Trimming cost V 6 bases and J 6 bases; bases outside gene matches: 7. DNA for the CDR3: TGTGCCAGCAGACCCCGGACAGGGAGTCAGCCCCAGCATTTT. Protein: CASRPRTGSQPQHF.

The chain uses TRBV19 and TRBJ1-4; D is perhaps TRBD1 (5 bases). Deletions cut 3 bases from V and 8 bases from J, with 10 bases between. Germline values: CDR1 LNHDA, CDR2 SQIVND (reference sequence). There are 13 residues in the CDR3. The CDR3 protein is CASSIARAEKLFF. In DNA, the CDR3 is TGTGCCAGTAGTATTGCCAGGGCCGAAAAACTGTTTTTT.